This T cell receptor beta chain was sequenced for a study of PD-L1 blockade in urothelial cancer. This clone was counted a few times. Assay used: immunoSEQ multiplex PCR; TCRdb lists only in-frame clones, some missing. There are just over 50,000 clones in the sample; roughly 80% occur only once, and around 3.6% lies in the top ten. This TCR came from a man between 70 and 80 years old with urothelial cancer. Sequencing was performed on PBMCs, taken around atezolizumab (anti-PD-L1) treatment.

This CDR3 reads CASSPSTGGGYGYTF. Written as DNA, the CDR3 is TGTGCCAGCAGCCCATCGACAGGGGGCGGCTATGGCTACACCTTC. The rearrangement uses TRBV7-9 and TRBJ1-2; 10 bases map to TRBD1. Looked up from germline, CDR1 is SEHNR and CDR2 is FQNEAQ (reference sequence). V was pared by 5 bases and J by 4 bases, with 7 bases of the junction left unmatched. The CDR3 is made up of 15 amino acids.